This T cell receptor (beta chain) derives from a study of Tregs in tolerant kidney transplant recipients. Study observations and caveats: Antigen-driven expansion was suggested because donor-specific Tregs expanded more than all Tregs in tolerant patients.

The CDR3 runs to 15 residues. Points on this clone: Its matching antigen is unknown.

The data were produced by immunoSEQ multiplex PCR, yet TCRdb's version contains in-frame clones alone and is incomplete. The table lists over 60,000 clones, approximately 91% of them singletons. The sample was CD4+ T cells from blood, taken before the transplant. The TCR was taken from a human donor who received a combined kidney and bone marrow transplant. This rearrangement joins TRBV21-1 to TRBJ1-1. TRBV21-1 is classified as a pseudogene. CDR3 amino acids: CASRGEPFLNTEAFF. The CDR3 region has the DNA TGTGCCAGCCGGGGTGAACCGTTCTTGAACACTGAAGCTTTCTTT.